This T cell receptor beta chain comes out of a study of blood T cell repertoires in COVID-19. The wider study: Samples taken during acute and convalescent COVID-19 were collected in the United States, Italy and Spain. T cells, B-cell-depleted T cells, or PBMCs supplied cDNA or gDNA.

The CDR3 covers 14 residues. CDR1 and CDR2 (germline): LNHDA, SQIVND (reference sequence). The V segment lost 5 bases and the J segment 10 bases; nucleotides outside the gene matches: 11. In the original processing: Researchers report that nucleated cell counts were estimated from reference gene primer amplification. Profiled with immunoSEQ multiplex PCR; TCRdb holds only in-frame clones, not every one. V, J and clone size reflect that table, while D and trimming were determined from the DNA. The profile shows nearly 95,000 clones, roughly 85% of them singletons. This sequence joins TRBV19 and TRBJ1-5; 7 bases are shared with TRBD1. The sequenced sample consisted of peripheral blood. This sequence was found in a human donor in a cohort sampled during active COVID-19. The CDR3, as DNA: TGTGCCAGTAGTTTCTCCCGGGACAGTAACCCCCAGCATTTT. It specifies CASSFSRDSNPQHF. The full variable domain, rest sourced from reference TRBV19 and TRBJ1-5, is DGGITQSPKYLFRKEGQNVTLSCEQNLNHDAMYWYRQDPGQGLRLIYYSQIVNDFQKGDIAEGYSVSREKKESFPLTVTSAQKNPTAFYLCASSFSRDSNPQHFGDGTRLSIL.